These 13 T cell receptor beta chains originate from one sample sequenced in a study of blood T cell repertoires in COVID-19. The data were produced by immunoSEQ multiplex PCR, yet TCRdb's version contains in-frame clones alone and is incomplete. The repertoire has under 300,000 clones, approximately 79% of them found once; the top ten carry over 3%. Sequencing was carried out using peripheral blood. The origin of the receptors is a woman in her thirties or forties with active or convalescent COVID-19.

The rearrangement uses TRBV5-4 and TRBJ2-3; the match to TRBD2 covers 7 bases. Germline CDR1 and CDR2: SGHNT and YYREEE (reference sequence). The CDR3 consists of 17 residues. V gave up 4 bases and J gave up 5 bases; unmatched junction bases: 16. For the CDR3, the DNA is TGTGCCAGCAGCCCTGATCTCTTGCGAGCGGGGCTAGATACGCAGTATTTT. Translating it yields CASSPDLLRAGLDTQYF.

The chain uses TRBV5-1 and TRBJ2-1, with D possibly matching TRBD2 (6 bases). V was trimmed by 0 bases and J by 0 bases, leaving 13 bases between them. Germline values: CDR1 SGHRS, CDR2 YFSETQ. CDR3 length: 17 amino acids. The CDR3 DNA follows: TGCGCCAGCAGCTTGGTCTCAAGCGGGCCCTCCTACAATGAGCAGTTCTTC. The encoded protein is CASSLVSSGPSYNEQFF. The full variable domain, rest sourced from reference TRBV5-1 and TRBJ2-1, is KAGVTQTPRYLIKTRGQQVTLSCSPISGHRSVSWYQQTPGQGLQFLFEYFSETQRNKGNFPGRFSGRQFSNSRSEMNVSTLELGDSALYLCASSLVSSGPSYNEQFFGPGTRLTVL.

The chain uses TRBV12-3 or TRBV12-4 and TRBJ2-5; D possibly corresponds to TRBD1 (6 bases). The CDR3 is 11 amino acids. Trimming shortened V by 7 bases and J by 9 bases, and 12 bases separated the two germline ends. CDR3 amino acids: CASTQRGSQYF. The CDR3 region has the DNA TGTGCCAGCACCCAGAGGGGGTCCCAGTACTTC.

This clone was detected a few times. The rearrangement links TRBV27 to TRBJ1-2; 9 nucleotides align to TRBD1. The CDR3 has 17 residues. Germline V lookup: CDR1 MNHEY, CDR2 SMNVEV (reference sequence). The V gene end was trimmed by 2 bases and the J gene end by 4 bases; junction bases not matched to a gene: 11. CDR3 protein: CASSLKGRGQGSYGYTF. The CDR3 region has the DNA TGTGCCAGCAGTTTAAAGGGCCGGGGACAGGGATCCTATGGCTACACCTTC.

CDR3 DNA: TGTGCCAGCAGCTTGGACTTTAATTCACCCCTCCACTTT. Encoded protein: CASSLDFNSPLHF. The gene calls are TRBV5-5 and TRBJ1-6; no definite D call. CDR3 length: 13 amino acids. Trimming took 0 bases from V and 6 from J, leaving 4 bases between them. Germline V gene data show CDR1 as SGHKS and CDR2 as YYEKEE (reference sequence).

This chain joins TRBV6-4 and TRBJ2-7, with TRBD1 matching 7 bases. J gave up 3 bases and V 4 bases, and 3 bases lay outside the gene matches. CDR3 length: 13 residues. Germline lookup yields CDR1 MRHNA and CDR2 SNTAGT. Here the CDR3 reads CASSGRDSYEQYV. The CDR3 DNA sequence: TGTGCCAGCAGTGGCCGGGACAGCTACGAGCAGTACGTC.

The CDR3 DNA is TGCGCCAGCAGTGGGTCACTAGGCTCCTACGAGCAGTACTTC. Protein: CASSGSLGSYEQYF. The rearrangement links TRBV10-1 to TRBJ2-7; D might be TRBD2 (5 bases). CDR1 and CDR2 from the germline V gene are WNHNN and SYGVQD (reference sequence). Trimming stripped 4 bases from V and 0 bases from J, with 10 bases between. The CDR3 loop spans 14 amino acids.

This rearrangement joins TRBV27 to TRBJ2-2; 7 bases map to TRBD1. Germline trimming cut 5 bases from V and 0 bases from J; bases unmatched to any gene: 9. CDR1 and CDR2 from the germline V gene are MNHEY and SMNVEV (reference sequence). CDR3 length equals 17 residues. CDR3 sequence (DNA): TGTGCCAGCAGTCACTCCTACAGGGGACCGAACACCGGGGAGCTGTTTTTT. It yields the protein CASSHSYRGPNTGELFF.

The chain couples TRBV7-9 to TRBJ1-2; unclear D gene. Germline CDR1 SEHNR, CDR2 FQNEAQ (reference sequence). The CDR3 has 13 amino acids. Between the trimmed V and J ends, which lost 0 bases and 8 bases, there was a span of 10 bases. As DNA, the CDR3 is TGTGCCAGCAGCTTAGCGCAGGCAGACGGCTACACCTTC. As protein: CASSLAQADGYTF.

The gene calls are TRBV4-1 and TRBJ2-3, with a weak D call TRBD2 (5 bases). Trimming took 4 bases from V and 0 from J, leaving 8 bases between them. The germline V gene has CDR1 MGHRA and CDR2 YSYEKL. The CDR3 runs 14 residues. The CDR3 loop is CASSLWTSTDTQYF. CDR3 in DNA: TGCGCCAGCAGCCTTTGGACTAGCACAGATACGCAGTATTTT.

V usage is TRBV2 and J usage is TRBJ2-1; tentatively, D is TRBD2 (6 bases). From germline, CDR1 is SNHLY and CDR2 FYNNEI. There are 15 residues in the CDR3. Trimming took 7 bases from V and 6 from J, leaving 19 bases between them. As DNA, the CDR3 is TGTGCCAGCAACCCCCCCGGAGCGGGTACCAATGAGCAGTTCTTC. It codes for CASNPPGAGTNEQFF. The full variable domain, in which reference TRBV2 and TRBJ2-1 provide the parts outside the CDR3, is EPEVTQTPSHQVTQMGQEVILRCVPISNHLYFYWYRQILGQKVEFLVSFYNNEISEKSEIFDDQFSVERPDGSNFTLKIRSTKLEDSAMYFCASNPPGAGTNEQFFGPGTRLTVL.

The rearrangement links TRBV19 to TRBJ1-5, with TRBD1 identical over 7 bases. This CDR3 is built from 16 residues. The germline V gene has CDR1 LNHDA and CDR2 SQIVND (reference sequence). Losses at the gene ends were 7 bases for V and 7 bases for J; bases not matched to a gene: 16. The CDR3 bases are TGTGCCAGTATCCCCTCTTCGACAGGGCGTGGGCAGCCCCAGCATTTT. Translating gives CASIPSSTGRGQPQHF.

This clone was recorded once. CDR3 protein: CASSLGRDISNQPQHF. CDR3 coding DNA: TGTGCCAGCAGTTTAGGCAGGGACATTAGCAATCAGCCCCAGCATTTT. The chain uses TRBV28 and TRBJ1-5, with D perhaps TRBD1 (6 bases). The CDR3 is 16 residues long. Trimming removed 2 bases at V and 0 bases at J, with 11 bases between. CDR1 is MDHEN and CDR2 is SYDVKM in the germline V gene.